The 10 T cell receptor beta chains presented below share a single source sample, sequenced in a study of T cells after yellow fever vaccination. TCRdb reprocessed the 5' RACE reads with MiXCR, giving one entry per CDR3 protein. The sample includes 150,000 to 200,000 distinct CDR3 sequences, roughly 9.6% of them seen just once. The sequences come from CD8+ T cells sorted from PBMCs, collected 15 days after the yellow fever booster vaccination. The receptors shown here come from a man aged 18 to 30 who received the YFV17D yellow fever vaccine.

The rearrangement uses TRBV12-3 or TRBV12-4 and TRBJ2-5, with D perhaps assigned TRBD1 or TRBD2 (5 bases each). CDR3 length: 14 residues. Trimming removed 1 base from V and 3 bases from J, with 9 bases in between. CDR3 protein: CASSLGGGKETQYF. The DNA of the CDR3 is TGTGCCAGCAGTTTAGGTGGGGGTAAAGAGACCCAGTACTTC.

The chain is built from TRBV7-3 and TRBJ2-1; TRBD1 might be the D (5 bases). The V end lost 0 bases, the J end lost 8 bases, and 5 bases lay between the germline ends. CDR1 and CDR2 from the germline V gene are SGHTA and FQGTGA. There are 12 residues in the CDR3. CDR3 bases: TGTGCCAGCAGCTTAACAGGGGATGAGCAGTTCTTC. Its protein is CASSLTGDEQFF.

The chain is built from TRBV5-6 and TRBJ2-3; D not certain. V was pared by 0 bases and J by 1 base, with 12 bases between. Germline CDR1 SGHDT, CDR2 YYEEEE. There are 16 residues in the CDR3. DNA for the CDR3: TGTGCCAGCAGCTTGGCCGCGGCGTGGGGCACAGATACGCAGTATTTT. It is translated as CASSLAAAWGTDTQYF.

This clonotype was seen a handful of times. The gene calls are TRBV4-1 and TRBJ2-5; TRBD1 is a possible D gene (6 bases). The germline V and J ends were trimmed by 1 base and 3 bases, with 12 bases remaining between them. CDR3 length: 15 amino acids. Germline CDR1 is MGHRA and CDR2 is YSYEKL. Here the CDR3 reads CASSQGLTGKETQYF. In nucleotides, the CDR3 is TGCGCCAGCAGCCAAGGACTTACAGGGAAAGAGACCCAGTACTTC.

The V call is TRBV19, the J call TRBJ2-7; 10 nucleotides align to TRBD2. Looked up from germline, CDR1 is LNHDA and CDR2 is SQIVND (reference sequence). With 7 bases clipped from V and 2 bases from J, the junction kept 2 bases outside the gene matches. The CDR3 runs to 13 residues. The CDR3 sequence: CASTSGGAYEQYF. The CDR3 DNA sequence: TGTGCCAGTACCAGCGGGGGGGCCTACGAGCAGTACTTC.

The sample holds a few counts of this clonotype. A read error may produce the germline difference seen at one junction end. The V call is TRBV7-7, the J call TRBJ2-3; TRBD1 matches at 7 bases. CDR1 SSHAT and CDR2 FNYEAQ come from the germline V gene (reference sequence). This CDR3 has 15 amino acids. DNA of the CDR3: TGTGCTAGCAGCCTGCGACAGGGAGGCACAGATACGCAGTATTTT. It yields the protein CASSLRQGGTDTQYF.

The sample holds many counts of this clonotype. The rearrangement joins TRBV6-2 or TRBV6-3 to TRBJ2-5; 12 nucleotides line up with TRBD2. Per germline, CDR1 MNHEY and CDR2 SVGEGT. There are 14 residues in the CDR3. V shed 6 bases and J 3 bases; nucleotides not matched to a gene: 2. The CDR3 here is CASRGLAGEETQYF. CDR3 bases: TGTGCCAGCAGGGGACTAGCGGGTGAAGAGACCCAGTACTTC.

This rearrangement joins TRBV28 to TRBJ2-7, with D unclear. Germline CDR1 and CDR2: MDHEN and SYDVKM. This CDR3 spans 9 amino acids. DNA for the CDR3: TGTGAAAGCTCCTACGAGCAGTACGTC. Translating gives CESSYEQYV.

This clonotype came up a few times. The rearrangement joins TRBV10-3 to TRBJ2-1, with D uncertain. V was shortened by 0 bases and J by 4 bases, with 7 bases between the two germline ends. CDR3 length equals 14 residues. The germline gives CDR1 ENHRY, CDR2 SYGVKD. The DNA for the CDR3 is TGTGCCATCAGTGAGTCGGGTCGGTACAATGAGCAGTTCTTC. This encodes CAISESGRYNEQFF.

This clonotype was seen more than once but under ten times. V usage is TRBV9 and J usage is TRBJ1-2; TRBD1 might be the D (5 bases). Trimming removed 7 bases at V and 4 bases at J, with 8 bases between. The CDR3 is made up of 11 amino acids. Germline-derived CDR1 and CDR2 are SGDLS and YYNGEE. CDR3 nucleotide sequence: TGTGCCAGCCAGGGCATCTATGGCTACACCTTC. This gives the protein CASQGIYGYTF.